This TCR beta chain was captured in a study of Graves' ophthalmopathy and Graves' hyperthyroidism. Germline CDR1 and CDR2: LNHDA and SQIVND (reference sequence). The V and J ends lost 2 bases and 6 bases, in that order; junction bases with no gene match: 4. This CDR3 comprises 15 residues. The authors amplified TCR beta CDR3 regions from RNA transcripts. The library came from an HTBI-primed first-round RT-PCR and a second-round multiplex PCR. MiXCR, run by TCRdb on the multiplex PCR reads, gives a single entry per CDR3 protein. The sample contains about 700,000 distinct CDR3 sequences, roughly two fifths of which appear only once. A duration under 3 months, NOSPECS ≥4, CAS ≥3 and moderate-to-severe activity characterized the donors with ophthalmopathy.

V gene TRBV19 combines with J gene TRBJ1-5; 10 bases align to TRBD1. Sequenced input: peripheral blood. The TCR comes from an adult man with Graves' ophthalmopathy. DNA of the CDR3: TGTGCCAGTAGTATAAGCGACAGGGGGCGTCAGCCCCAGCATTTT. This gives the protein CASSISDRGRQPQHF.